In this sample, the clone carrying this T cell receptor (beta chain) turned up many times. As yet, its antigen is unknown. In the same sample, other DNA sequences code for this CDR3. This sample is part of a study of shared clonotypes between healthy human individuals. Study-wide results and limits: When compared with the clonotypes that were shared by all four sorted-subset donors, the non-shared clonotypes turned out to have lower generation probabilities.

Each subset's genomic DNA was split evenly across several immunoSEQ plates. Template for every sorted-subset replicate PCR totaled about 200 ng DNA, 25,000 to 30,000 T cell genomes. Authors' analysis steps: From ImmunoSEQ came sequences covering only the junction and carrying no quality scores, so filtering differed. Profiled with immunoSEQ multiplex PCR; TCRdb holds only in-frame clones, not every one. Clone size and the V and J calls come from that table; the DNA yielded D and trimming. Of about 2 million clones listed, roughly 94% are singletons. V was shortened by 3 bases and J by 0 bases, with 6 bases between the two germline ends. The CDR3 is 14 amino acids. The germline CDR1 and CDR2 sequences are SGHVS and FQNEAQ.

The sequenced material came from naive CD4+ T cells sorted from blood. The sample's subset: CD45RA+ positively selected. This clonotype originated in a man aged 18 to 30 in good health. This chain uses TRBV7-8 with TRBJ1-3, with D uncertain. The CDR3 protein is CASSLSDSGNTIYF. In DNA form, the CDR3 reads TGTGCCAGCAGCTTGTCAGACTCTGGAAACACCATATATTTT.